A selection of T cell receptor beta chains follows, all from one sample in a study of neurological immune-mediated disorders. TCRdb itself ran the 5' RACE reads through MiXCR, one entry per CDR3 protein. The repertoire includes 87,000 or so distinct CDR3 sequences, approximately 3.5% of them detected once, and approximately 3% sits in the top ten. Sequencing used PBMCs. The receptors were sampled from a woman between 50 and 59 years old with multiple sclerosis. Each CDR3 is given with its conserved first and last residue. D genes are given only for firm matches. A row's size may be missing; if present it is once, few, many or a size class.

CDR3,DNA,size,V,D,J
CSATTRMGEQFF,TGCAGTGCTACCACTAGAATGGGTGAGCAGTTCTTC,many,TRBV20-1,-,TRBJ2-1
CATSRGLSGADTQYF,TGTGCCACCAGTCGAGGACTCTCGGGGGCAGATACGCAGTATTTT,many,TRBV12-3/TRBV12-4,-,TRBJ2-3
CASSQPGRTTREQFF,TGTGCCAGCAGCCAACCGGGAAGGACGACCCGCGAGCAGTTCTTC,-,TRBV14,-,TRBJ2-1
CSGSSGESSYEQYF,TGCAGTGGAAGTAGCGGGGAATCCTCCTACGAGCAGTACTTC,many,TRBV20-1,TRBD2,TRBJ2-7
CSARGERGTTDTQYF,TGCAGTGCTAGAGGGGAGCGGGGGACCACAGATACGCAGTATTTT,many,TRBV20-1,TRBD2,TRBJ2-3
CASSLPDTQYF,TGTGCCAGCAGTTTACCAGATACGCAGTATTTT,many,TRBV12-3/TRBV12-4,-,TRBJ2-3
CASSPGLAGPAGYF,TGTGCCAGCAGCCCCGGACTAGCGGGGCCCGCAGGATACTTC,few,TRBV7-2,TRBD2,TRBJ2-7
CAISTGDYGYTF,TGTGCCATCAGCACAGGGGATTATGGCTACACCTTC,many,TRBV10-3,TRBD1,TRBJ1-2
CASSEEQGTEAFF,TGTGCCAGCAGTGAGGAGCAAGGGACTGAAGCTTTCTTT,many,TRBV2,-,TRBJ1-1
CASSLQSGASNTGELFF,TGTGCCAGCAGTTTACAGTCAGGGGCTTCGAACACCGGGGAGCTGTTTTTT,many,TRBV12-3/TRBV12-4,-,TRBJ2-2
CASISGQGGGNTIYF,TGTGCCAGCATTTCGGGACAGGGAGGTGGAAACACCATATATTTT,few,TRBV2,TRBD1,TRBJ1-3
CASSRPYESEAFF,TGTGCCAGCAGTCGACCATATGAGAGTGAAGCTTTCTTT,many,TRBV2,-,TRBJ1-1
CASCWGGLEETQYF,TGCGCCAGCTGTTGGGGGGGGTTAGAAGAGACCCAGTACTTC,many,TRBV5-1,TRBD2,TRBJ2-5
CASSFTVRGHSEQFF,TGTGCCAGCAGTTTTACGGTCAGGGGGCATAGTGAGCAGTTCTTC,many,TRBV12-3/TRBV12-4,TRBD1,TRBJ2-1
CASSSLRQGKTFF,TGCGCCAGCAGCTCCCTCAGACAGGGAAAGACTTTCTTT,many,TRBV5-1,TRBD1,TRBJ1-1
CASSPGQSYGYTF,TGTGCCAGCTCGCCGGGACAGAGCTATGGCTACACCTTC,many,TRBV18,TRBD1,TRBJ1-2
CSARDRVRGRGYSNQPQHF,TGCAGTGCTAGAGATCGGGTCAGGGGGCGCGGGTATAGCAATCAGCCCCAGCATTTT,many,TRBV20-1,TRBD1,TRBJ1-5
CSARDPGNTIYF,TGCAGTGCTAGAGATCCCGGTAACACCATATATTTT,many,TRBV20-1,-,TRBJ1-3
CASSLGTGLANQPQHF,TGTGCCAGCAGCCTCGGGACAGGGCTGGCCAATCAGCCCCAGCATTTT,many,TRBV7-2,TRBD1,TRBJ1-5
CASSQWTSRPTDTQYF,TGTGCCAGCAGCCAGTGGACTAGCCGTCCCACAGATACGCAGTATTTT,many,TRBV3-1,TRBD2,TRBJ2-3
CASSSLSTDTQYF,TGTGCCAGCAGCTCCCTTTCTACAGATACGCAGTATTTT,many,TRBV7-9,-,TRBJ2-3
CASSLNRGSPLHF,TGCGCCAGCAGCTTGAATCGAGGTTCACCCCTCCACTTT,many,TRBV5-1,-,TRBJ1-6
CAISAIGEKLFF,TGTGCCATCAGTGCAATAGGGGAGAAACTGTTTTTT,many,TRBV10-3,-,TRBJ1-4
CASRSDYEQYF,TGCGCCAGCAGATCTGACTACGAGCAGTACTTC,-,TRBV5-1,-,TRBJ2-7
CASSQAPGGGETQYF,TGTGCCAGCAGCCAGGCCCCGGGGGGGGGAGAGACCCAGTACTTC,many,TRBV7-2,TRBD2,TRBJ2-5
CSASAARGLGRDTQYF,TGCAGTGCTAGTGCCGCCCGCGGACTCGGAAGGGATACGCAGTATTTT,many,TRBV20-1,-,TRBJ2-3
CASSQGAGGFQETQYF,TGTGCCAGCAGCCAAGGAGCGGGGGGTTTCCAAGAGACCCAGTACTTC,many,TRBV4-2,TRBD2,TRBJ2-5
CASSLAIRGYSGNTIYF,TGCGCCAGCAGCCTCGCCATTCGAGGGTACTCTGGAAACACCATATATTTT,few,TRBV4-3,-,TRBJ1-3
CASSQGTTNTGELFF,TGCGCCAGCAGCCAAGGGACTACCAACACCGGGGAGCTGTTTTTT,many,TRBV4-3,-,TRBJ2-2
CSARVGARDTGELFF,TGCAGTGCTAGAGTAGGGGCGCGGGACACCGGGGAGCTGTTTTTT,many,TRBV20-1,-,TRBJ2-2
CASSLTGTGAETQYF,TGCGCCAGCAGCCTAACCGGGACAGGGGCAGAGACCCAGTACTTC,many,TRBV5-1,TRBD1,TRBJ2-5
CSVGTASYEQYF,TGCAGCGTTGGGACAGCCTCCTACGAGCAGTACTTC,many,TRBV29-1,-,TRBJ2-7
CASSRQGSDTQYF,TGCGCCAGCAGCCGACAGGGGTCAGATACGCAGTATTTT,many,TRBV4-3,TRBD1,TRBJ2-3
CASRTGDLNTGELFF,TGTGCCAGCAGGACAGGGGACCTGAACACCGGGGAGCTGTTTTTT,many,TRBV12-3/TRBV12-4,TRBD1,TRBJ2-2
CASSEDTASEKLFF,TGTGCCAGCAGCGAGGATACAGCTAGTGAAAAACTGTTTTTT,many,TRBV7-2,-,TRBJ1-4
CSAGDRGSYGYTF,TGCAGCGCGGGGGACAGGGGTTCGTATGGCTACACCTTC,-,TRBV29-1,TRBD1,TRBJ1-2
CASSLATTSGVTYEQYF,TGCGCCAGCAGCTTGGCTACTACTAGCGGGGTGACCTACGAGCAGTACTTC,many,TRBV5-1,TRBD2,TRBJ2-7
CASPLNNSPLHF,TGTGCCAGCCCCCTCAATAATTCACCCCTCCACTTT,many,TRBV3-1,-,TRBJ1-6
CASSLGRLLAGGANTGELFF,TGTGCCAGCAGCTTGGGCAGATTACTAGCGGGGGGCGCGAACACCGGGGAGCTGTTTTTT,many,TRBV11-2,TRBD2,TRBJ2-2
CASSRDQGAYEQYF,TGTGCCAGCAGCAGGGATCAAGGGGCCTACGAGCAGTACTTC,many,TRBV11-3,-,TRBJ2-7
CASSSATETYNEQFF,TGTGCCAGCAGCTCAGCGACAGAAACCTACAATGAGCAGTTCTTC,many,TRBV5-6,-,TRBJ2-1